The clone carrying this T cell receptor (beta chain) was seen more than once but under ten times. The antigen remains undetermined. V dropped 8 bases and J dropped 9; count of bases not matched to a gene: 7. Germline assignment: CDR1 MNHEY and CDR2 SVGAGI. The CDR3 is 12 amino acids. MiXCR was run by TCRdb on the PCR reads, yielding one entry per CDR3 protein. The sample lists a few hundred thousand distinct CDR3 sequences, roughly 24% occurring once. The data belong to a study of molecular identifiers for immune sequencing clone quantification. Study results and limitations: Sizes of clones that are highly expanded could be underestimated (if identical TCR molecules share a barcode).

The sequenced material came from naive CD8+ T cells from blood, with Jurkat cell RNA spiked in. Subset of the sample: FACS-sorted CD8+CD4-CCR7+CD45RA+ naive T cells. V usage is TRBV6-5 and J usage is TRBJ2-1; 7 bases are shared with TRBD1. The TCR comes from a human donor in good health. Some libraries in this study had Jurkat cell RNA spiked in. As DNA, the CDR3 is TGTGCCAGCTCTGACAGGGCCAGTGAGCAGTTCTTC. As protein: CASSDRASEQFF.